Shown below are 9 T cell receptor beta chains from a single sample sequenced in a study of STAT5B mutations in CD4+ large granular lymphocyte leukemia. The repertoire was sequenced with immunoSEQ multiplex PCR; TCRdb's copy has only in-frame clones and lacks some. Of roughly 21,000 clones in the sample, roughly 77% were seen once. The sequenced material came from CD4+ T cells from blood buffy coats. Receptors originate from a human donor in good health.

The count of this clone is one. The J gene is TRBJ2-3, the V gene TRBV4-1; weak D call: TRBD2 (7 bases). The CDR3 runs to 18 residues. With 0 bases removed from V and 4 bases from J, the gap between germline ends came to 20 bases. The germline V gene encodes CDR1 MGHRA and CDR2 YSYEKL. CDR3 sequence (DNA): TGCGCCAGCAGCCAAGATGGAGGCGGGGGCCCGGGGGCAGATACGCAGTATTTT. Its protein is CASSQDGGGGPGADTQYF.

The chain uses TRBV7-6 and TRBJ1-3, with 7 positions matching TRBD1. With 5 bases clipped from V and 4 bases from J, the junction kept 8 bases outside the gene matches. CDR1 and CDR2 from the germline V gene are SGHVS and FNYEAQ. This CDR3 has 15 residues. In nucleotides, the CDR3 is TGTGCCAGCAGCCCTCGACAGGGTACAGGAAACACCATATATTTT. Translation: CASSPRQGTGNTIYF.

V and J are TRBV5-4 and TRBJ2-1; D is ambiguous. Germline CDR1 is SGHNT and CDR2 is YYREEE (reference sequence). V was trimmed by 0 bases and J by 5 bases, leaving 9 bases between them. The CDR3 sequence is 14 residues long. The CDR3 is CASSLAAADNEQFF. CDR3 nucleotides: TGTGCCAGCAGCTTGGCCGCAGCCGACAATGAGCAGTTCTTC.

The CDR3 sequence: CASSPLGRFTEAFF. The CDR3 DNA is TGTGCCAGCTCACCGCTGGGGAGGTTCACTGAAGCTTTCTTT. J is TRBJ1-1 and V is TRBV18; D remains unclear. The CDR3 sequence is 14 residues long. Germline CDR1 KGHSH, CDR2 LQKENI. The ends were cut back, 3 bases at V and 4 bases at J, with 12 bases in the middle.

This clone was seen more than once but under ten times. The CDR3 bases are TGCAGCGTTGAAGATACGACAGCCTATGGCTACACCTTC. This sequence encodes CSVEDTTAYGYTF. The V call is TRBV29-1, the J call TRBJ1-2; a weak D match, TRBD1 (5 bases). V was pared by 0 bases and J by 4 bases, with 9 bases between. Looked up from germline, CDR1 is SQVTM and CDR2 is ANQGSEA. The CDR3 loop spans 13 amino acids.

J is TRBJ2-1 and V is TRBV6-6; D possibly corresponds to TRBD2 (5 bases). With 0 bases removed from V and 6 bases from J, the gap between germline ends came to 12 bases. The CDR3 loop spans 15 amino acids. CDR1 and CDR2 from the germline V gene are MNHNY and SVGAGI (reference sequence). CDR3 sequence (DNA): TGTGCCAGCAGTTACTCGACCCTAGCAGGCAATGAGCAGTTCTTC. It specifies CASSYSTLAGNEQFF.

The genes are TRBV5-1 and TRBJ2-3, with 7 bases that match TRBD2. Looked up from germline, CDR1 is SGHRS and CDR2 is YFSETQ. Trimming at V came to 0 bases and at J to 1 base, leaving 2 bases not matched to a gene. The CDR3 consists of 15 residues. CDR3 bases: TGCGCCAGCAGCTTGGTACGGGGGGGCACAGATACGCAGTATTTT. It specifies CASSLVRGGTDTQYF.

This clone turned up a few times. The chain has TRBV23-1 and TRBJ1-6; no clear D gene. TRBV23-1 counts as an open reading frame of uncertain function. The V and J ends lost 6 bases and 7 bases respectively, with 4 bases between them. The CDR3 runs to 11 residues. This chain's CDR3 is CASSQNSPLHF. The CDR3 nucleotides are TGCGCCAGCAGCCAGAATTCACCCCTCCACTTT.

The chain carries TRBV18 and TRBJ2-7, with D unclear. The CDR3 totals 13 residues. Trimming shortened V by 5 bases and J by 0 bases, and 8 bases separated the two germline ends. CDR1 and CDR2 from the germline V gene are KGHSH and LQKENI. This CDR3 reads CASSSHSSYEQYF. In nucleotides, the CDR3 is TGTGCCAGCTCATCCCACAGCTCCTACGAGCAGTACTTC.